Sequencing of this T cell receptor (beta chain) was carried out in a study of cytomegalovirus exposure and HLA in healthy donors (dated by TCRdb to 2015 to 2018). Describing the broader study: An earlier analysis of approximately 550 of the donors reported about 250 Gb of sequence data and around 120 million unique TCR beta sequences from roughly 200 million T cells. To predict cytomegalovirus infection status, the study combined high-throughput TCR immunosequencing, statistical association of individual TCRs with disease status, and machine learning. Among the approximately 400 genotyped donors, approximately 81% belonged to the genetic ancestry cluster associated with self-reported Caucasian donors. Across 398 genotyped donors of the cohort, an average of approximately 240,000 unique TCR beta nucleotide sequences per donor were sequenced, and roughly 20% of those sequences were non-productive. In a later genetic analysis, genome-wide SNP genotypes for about three fifths of the 666 donors were used, and that subset was treated as a discovery cohort. HLA typing included class I and class II loci at four-digit resolution. Because of strong linkage in the cohort, five DR-DQ haplotypes were treated as single units for association and clustering. The T cell repertoires of several hundred subjects were profiled by immunosequencing and related to cytomegalovirus serostatus. The later analysis used no new phenotypic data to find candidate immune exposures, relying instead on TCR beta sequences and their occurrence across donors. Along with the roughly 670-subject first cohort, a separate validation cohort of over a hundred different subjects was used. All discovery cohort repertoires had been generated using a single sequencing platform. An earlier analysis of 587 of the donors applied high-throughput TCR beta sequencing to assess whether each TCR beta V gene segment acted as functional or pseudogenic. The number of donors typed differed by locus, with about 629-630 for A, B, C, DRB1 and DQB1, 522 for DQA1, over 600 for DPA1, and some 440 for DPB1. A later analysis re-analyzed previously published TCR beta repertoires from 650 to 800 donors and added high-resolution HLA genotyping to study TCR occurrence patterns. An early release that covered about 600 HLA-typed donors contained around 300 gigabases of sequencing data and about 93 million unique TCR sequences. Donor age, sex, ethnicity and CMV serostatus were collected together with the repertoire data. The study was designed to test whether signatures of past pathogen exposure could be identified by cataloging public T cell receptors.

The germline V gene (reference sequence) supplies CDR1 GTSNPN and CDR2 SVGIG. From the cysteine up to the phenylalanine, the CDR3 has a length of 15 residues. Only the CDR3 DNA stays, 45 bases, in frame from base 1. V lost 5 bases and J lost 0 bases; the stretch between them is 11 bases long. In its sample, this clone was seen a few times. Its binding antigen is unknown. One base away there is no much larger clone; base qualities are not given. Receptors were amplified or captured by the immunoSEQ multiplex PCR assay. For the multiplex PCR, a mixture combining 60 forward primers for TCR Vbeta segments and 13 reverse primers for TCR Jbeta segments was used. Amplification of the CDR3 region of rearranged TCR beta genes was performed with a multiplex PCR assay on genomic DNA. On the Illumina HiSeq System, the amplified TCR beta libraries were sequenced as 87-base-pair reads. The authors' analysis ran thus. A later analysis tallied roughly 80 million unique TCR beta chains across the 550 to 850 repertoires, and approximately 12 million of those chains were shared by two or more donors. Raw reads were error-corrected and collapsed into unique sequences with a nearest-neighbor algorithm that merged closely related sequences to remove PCR and sequencing errors. Alignment of CDR3 sequences to IMGT reference sequences was used to assign V, D and J gene segments. For a sequence to be retained, a match of at least six nucleotides was required to both a V gene segment and a J gene segment. Rearrangements were called productive when the CDR3 lacked stop codons and stayed in frame with V and J; all others were non-productive. CDR3 was defined according to IMGT convention as the region running from the second conserved V-encoded cysteine to the conserved J-encoded phenylalanine. The earlier analysis of about 530 of the donors excluded any sequence lacking an unambiguous match to a single V gene segment. In an earlier analysis of approximately 590 of the donors, V segments were called functional above 56.7% productive rearrangements and were called segregating when the between-donor standard deviation exceeded 5%. A statistical classification framework was built for diagnosing cytomegalovirus status from the catalog of TCR beta chain sequences. In a later analysis, V and J genes were assigned by comparing TCR nucleotide sequences against IMGT/GENE-DB human TR gene sequences. The TCRdist pipeline was used in a later analysis to assign CDR3 sequences and most-parsimonious VDJ recombination scenarios. In a later analysis, each TCR beta chain was defined by its CDR3 amino acid sequence together with its V-gene family, and reads lacking a unique V-gene family were excluded. To address suspected cross-contamination and a sequencing artifact, a later analysis removed 592 highly shared, low-generation-probability nucleotide sequences. For each public chain, a later analysis derived a clonal expansion index from normalized ranks of inferred template counts within each repertoire. In a later analysis, generation probabilities were computed with a VDJ recombination model fitted to out-of-frame rearrangements, and the resulting probabilities were checked against IGoR. A later analysis scored TCR-TCR, TCR-HLA and TCR-CMV co-occurrence with hypergeometric tests, applying a repertoire-size bias correction to TCR pairs. A later analysis estimated false discovery rates by permuting HLA or CMV assignments 20 times. In a later analysis, co-occurring TCRs were grouped with DBSCAN, and TCRdist sequence similarity was added when clustering was performed within HLA-allele-positive subsets. Repertoires with fewer than 30,000 or more than 120,000 public chains were left out of co-occurrence clustering, as were four to six repertoires with anomalous nucleotide sharing. TCRdb limited this immuneACCESS table to in-frame rearrangements with V and J called. A share of clones is missing; checked studies link under half to unresolved V genes, and the rest is unexplained. The V and J calls and clone size were taken over from that table, and D and trimming were inferred from the DNA. The sample table holds more than 95,000 clones, of which 75% to 85% were seen once. The ten largest account for approximately 6.1% of the sample.

The cohort was made up of 666 healthy bone marrow donors. Cohort members were all nominally healthy when sampled, although unrecorded immune exposures were likely present. The donor was CMV seronegative and belonged to the group of 320 or so seronegative cohort members. A peripheral blood sample was collected from each donor, and TCR beta sequencing was performed on peripheral blood mononuclear cells. The Qiagen DNeasy Blood Extraction Kit was used to extract genomic DNA from the blood cell samples. What the authors observed across the whole study: A later genetic analysis associated a missense DCLRE1C variant with V-gene and J-gene trimming of TCR beta chains, and an independent cohort replicated the association. A group of highly shared sequence variants was considered likely to be a technical artifact of the sequencing pipeline. Correlated functional status among segregating V segments might reflect linkage disequilibrium, but an unknown experimental factor could not be ruled out. The authors suggested that the approach could potentially be extended to other disease states and immunological phenotypes. A later analysis found that most CMV-associated TCR beta chains appeared HLA-restricted, with HLA associations seemingly driven largely by CMV exposure. A later analysis found that TCR association rates varied across HLA loci, with DRB1 alleles showing the most associated TCRs and HLA-C alleles the fewest. Compared with the roughly 710-donor mean, donors in an Asian-associated ancestry cluster had fewer N-insertions in productive TCRs, according to a later genetic analysis. At a false discovery rate of 0.05, a later analysis linked under 20,000 TCR beta sequences to specific HLA alleles. A further reported finding was that TCR beta sequences accurately predicted the HLA-A and HLA-B alleles for most subjects in the first cohort. The only immune exposure information available for the cohort was CMV serostatus. Presence/absence analyses assumed roughly uniform sequencing depth across donors, an assumption that may not hold. In both the original and validation cohorts, the classifier was reported to diagnose cytomegalovirus status with high specificity and sensitivity. Assigning TCR associations to individual alleles was difficult when HLA alleles, especially DR and DQ, strongly co-occurred. Because HLA typing was unavailable for some donors at each locus, only the typed subset was used in association tests. The earlier analysis of around 600 of the donors excluded roughly 16 rarely observed V segments, including chromosome 9 orphons, because counts were too low. The study gave a list of 150 to 200 TCR beta chains associated with cytomegalovirus. A later analysis found that HLA-associated TCR beta chains were more clonally expanded and had lower generation probabilities than equally common non-associated chains. A few of the identified cytomegalovirus-associated TCR beta chains were confirmed in vitro to be specific for cytomegalovirus antigens. Several of the top co-occurrence clusters appeared to be linked to parvovirus B19, influenza, CMV and Epstein-Barr virus, according to a later analysis. While some public TCRs were present in many individuals, most TCR sequences turned up only very rarely across donors. In this cohort, only TCR beta chains were sequenced, and detectable features were limited by the absence of alpha or paired-chain data. The 87-base-pair reads could not distinguish some IMGT-functional V segments, including TRBV6-2 and TRBV6-3, so those segments were excluded. In an earlier analysis of around 600 of the donors, most TCR beta V segments appeared in productive rearrangements about 87% or about 30% of the time, broadly matching IMGT annotations.

The chain is made from TRBV30 and TRBJ2-6; no D gene is confidently identified. The source material was PBMCs. The receptor was derived from a man between 18 and 29 years old in good health and CMV-seronegative. The CDR3 amino acid sequence is: CAWSNTPSGANVLTF. In nucleotides, the sequence is TGTGCCTGGTCGAACACACCCTCTGGGGCCAACGTCCTGACTTTC.